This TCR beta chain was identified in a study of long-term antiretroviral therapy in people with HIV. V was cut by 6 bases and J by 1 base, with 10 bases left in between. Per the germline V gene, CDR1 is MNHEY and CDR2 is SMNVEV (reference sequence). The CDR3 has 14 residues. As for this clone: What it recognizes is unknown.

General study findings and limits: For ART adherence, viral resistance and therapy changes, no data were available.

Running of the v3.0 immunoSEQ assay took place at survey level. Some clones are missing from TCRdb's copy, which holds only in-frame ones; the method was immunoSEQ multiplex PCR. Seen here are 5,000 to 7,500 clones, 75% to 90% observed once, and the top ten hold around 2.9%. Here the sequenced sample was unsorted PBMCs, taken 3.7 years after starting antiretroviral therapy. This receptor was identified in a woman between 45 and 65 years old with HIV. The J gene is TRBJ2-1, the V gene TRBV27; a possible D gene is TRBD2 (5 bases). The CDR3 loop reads CASRRVRSYNEQFF. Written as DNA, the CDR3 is TGTGCCAGCAGGAGGGTACGGTCCTACAATGAGCAGTTCTTC.